This passage covers 18 T cell receptor beta chains from one sample sequenced in a study of blood T cells in healthy people across ages. Primers used in a second PCR of roughly 6 to 12 cycles were a sample-barcoded 5' primer and a J-beta primer mix. Via MiXCR, TCRdb re-called the 5' RACE reads, giving one row per CDR3 protein. The sample contains some 1,500,000 distinct CDR3 sequences, 35% to 45% of which appear only once. Sequencing used blood. These receptors were taken from a woman aged 18 to 35 in good health.

The chain carries TRBV25-1 and TRBJ2-1, with D possibly being TRBD2 (6 bases). Trimming took off 4 bases at V and 3 bases at J, with 13 bases between the two ends. CDR3 length: 15 residues. Germline V gene sequence: CDR1 MGHDK, CDR2 SYGVNS. CDR3 sequence reads: CASSVGRFGYNEQFF. The CDR3 DNA follows: TGTGCCAGCAGTGTAGGGAGGTTTGGCTACAATGAGCAGTTCTTC.

J is TRBJ2-5 and V is TRBV6-2 or TRBV6-3; 8 bases are a match to TRBD2. The J call is uncertain, as TRBJ2-7 better fits the DNA end. The CDR3 has 16 residues. Germline V gives CDR1 MNHEY, CDR2 SVGEGT. DNA of the CDR3: TGTGCCAATAGCCCTATCGGAGCGGGAGTGTATTACGAGCAGTACTTC. Translating it yields CANSPIGAGVYYEQYF.

This clonotype was counted only a few times. The chain combines TRBV27 with TRBJ2-4; D remains unclear. The CDR3 sequence is 13 residues long. Germline V gene sequence: CDR1 MNHEY, CDR2 SMNVEV (reference sequence). Trimming removed 6 bases at V and 5 bases at J, with 11 bases between. CDR3 protein: CASSLLRENIQYF. The CDR3 nucleotides are TGTGCCAGCAGCCTACTTAGGGAAAACATTCAGTACTTC.

As for this clonotype: The junction differs from germline at one of its ends, possibly a read error. The V gene is TRBV24-1, the J gene TRBJ2-3; D is uncertain. CDR1 and CDR2 from the germline V gene are KGHDR and SFDVKD. CDR3 length equals 14 residues. CDR3 sequence reads: CATSDSWRADMQYF. As DNA, the CDR3 is TGTGCCACCAGTGATTCTTGGCGTGCAGATATGCAGTATTTT.

The chain couples TRBV29-1 to TRBJ2-1; D unclear. This CDR3 is 14 amino acids long. Trimming removed 6 bases at V and 0 bases at J, with 12 bases between. From germline, CDR1 is SQVTM and CDR2 ANQGSEA. CDR3 region: CSVNPGSSYNEQFF. DNA of the CDR3: TGCAGCGTGAACCCCGGAAGCTCCTACAATGAGCAGTTCTTC.

The chain recombines TRBV3-1 with TRBJ1-2; D might be TRBD1 (6 bases). The CDR3 totals 15 residues. V was clipped by 0 bases and J by 7 bases, with 15 bases between them. CDR1 and CDR2 (germline): LGHDT, YNNKEL (reference sequence). CDR3 DNA sequence: TGTGCCAGCAGCCAAGAAACAGGGACCGTGAGTGGCTACACCTTC. Protein: CASSQETGTVSGYTF.

The J gene is TRBJ2-1, the V gene TRBV6-1; D perhaps matches TRBD2 (5 bases). The germline V gene has CDR1 MNHNS and CDR2 SASEGT. The CDR3 extends over 14 amino acids. Trimming pared 8 bases from V and 3 bases from J, leaving 14 bases between. CDR3 loop: CASPSGLFYNEQFF. The CDR3 coding sequence is TGTGCCAGCCCCTCCGGACTCTTCTACAATGAGCAGTTCTTC.

This chain uses TRBV2 with TRBJ2-5; TRBD2 matches 8 bases. This CDR3 spans 18 amino acids. V was clipped by 5 bases and J by 5 bases; unmatched bases: 19. Looked up from germline, CDR1 is SNHLY and CDR2 is FYNNEI. The DNA for the CDR3 is TGTGCCAGCAGTAGACTAGCCGGGGGGGCGGCTGTATCGGAGACCCAGTACTTC. Its protein product is CASSRLAGGAAVSETQYF. Full variable domain (outside the CDR3, taken from reference TRBV2 and TRBJ2-5): EPEVTQTPSHQVTQMGQEVILRCVPISNHLYFYWYRQILGQKVEFLVSFYNNEISEKSEIFDDQFSVERPDGSNFTLKIRSTKLEDSAMYFCASSRLAGGAAVSETQYFGPGTRLLVL.

The CDR3 spells CASSLSGQGALEQYF. In nucleotides, the CDR3 is TGTGCCAGCAGTTTATCTGGGCAGGGGGCTTTGGAGCAGTACTTC. The V and J genes are TRBV27 and TRBJ2-5, with TRBD1 identical over 8 bases. The CDR3 consists of 15 residues. Germline V gives CDR1 MNHEY, CDR2 SMNVEV (reference sequence). The J segment lost 11 bases and the V segment lost 0 bases, leaving 11 bases of the junction unmatched.

This clonotype occurred a few times. The J gene is TRBJ2-3, the V gene TRBV13; 9 bases align to TRBD2. The J segment lost 7 bases and the V segment lost 0 bases, leaving 11 bases of the junction unmatched. The CDR3 sequence is 17 residues long. Germline CDR1 is PRHDT and CDR2 is FYEKMQ (reference sequence). The CDR3 here is CASSLGLRGTSSNTQYF. CDR3 nucleotides: TGTGCCAGCAGCTTAGGCCTGAGAGGGACTAGCTCAAATACGCAGTATTTT.

The chain has TRBV15 and TRBJ2-7; D is unclear. CDR1 and CDR2 from the germline V gene are LNHNV and YYDKDF (reference sequence). V was cut by 5 bases and J by 2 bases, with 7 bases left in between. The CDR3 extends over 12 amino acids. The CDR3 sequence: CATSATTYEQYF. The CDR3 DNA reads TGTGCCACCAGCGCTACTACCTACGAGCAGTACTTC.

V is TRBV7-9 and J is TRBJ2-5; D is possibly TRBD2 (5 bases). Judging by the DNA end, TRBJ2-1 fits better; the J call may be wrong. CDR1 and CDR2 from the germline V gene are SEHNR and FQNEAQ (reference sequence). The length of the CDR3 is 15 residues. In DNA form, the CDR3 reads TGTGCCAGCAGCTTTTGGGAGCCGTCAGAAGAGACCCAGTTCTTC. Encoded protein: CASSFWEPSEETQFF.

The chain links TRBV29-1 to TRBJ2-3, with D hard to call. The V end lost 4 bases, the J end lost 0 bases, and 8 bases lay between the germline ends. Germline V gives CDR1 SQVTM, CDR2 ANQGSEA. The CDR3 length is 13 residues. CDR3 bases: TGCAGCGTTGGTTCCCTGAGCACAGATACGCAGTATTTT. It translates to CSVGSLSTDTQYF.

The V call is TRBV4-1, the J call TRBJ1-2; 7 bases are a match to TRBD1. CDR1 is MGHRA, CDR2 YSYEKL, per germline. CDR3 length: 13 residues. Trimming at V came to 4 bases and at J to 5 bases, leaving 4 bases not matched to a gene. DNA of the CDR3: TGCGCCAGCAGCCGAACGACAGGGTATGGCTACACCTTC. Protein product: CASSRTTGYGYTF.

Regarding this clonotype: The germline gene is not matched at one end of the junction; a read error may be the cause. The chain uses TRBV30 and TRBJ1-2; D is unresolved. CDR1 GTSNPN and CDR2 SVGIG come from the germline V gene (reference sequence). The CDR3 runs 11 residues. CDR3 nucleotides: TGTGCCTGGACAGGCCACTACGGCTACACCTTC. Translating it yields CAWTGHYGYTF.

This clonotype was picked up a small number of times. V usage is TRBV28 and J usage is TRBJ1-4; a possible D gene is TRBD1 (5 bases). Germline loops: CDR1 MDHEN, CDR2 SYDVKM. V lost 5 bases to trimming and J lost 0 bases, with 13 bases between them. The CDR3 extends over 16 amino acids. This CDR3 is CASSRFQGATNEKLFF. CDR3 DNA: TGTGCCAGCAGTCGGTTCCAGGGAGCAACTAATGAAAAACTGTTTTTT.

This clonotype turned up a few times. The rearrangement uses TRBV27 and TRBJ1-5; D perhaps matches TRBD1 (6 bases). CDR3 length: 14 residues. Germline CDR1 and CDR2: MNHEY and SMNVEV (reference sequence). V lost 8 bases, J lost 6 bases, and 17 bases lay in between. DNA for the CDR3: TGTGCCAGCCGCCAGGCAGGGGCAGCTCAGCCCCAGCATTTT. Amino acid sequence: CASRQAGAAQPQHF.

Concerning this clonotype: A read error may explain this, as a much larger clone is one base away. V is TRBV12-3 or TRBV12-4 and J is TRBJ2-1; 8 nucleotides agree with TRBD2. The CDR3 consists of 13 residues. The CDR3 sequence: CVSRLGLVAEQFF. CDR3 nucleotides: TGTGTCAGCAGACTGGGACTAGTGGCTGAGCAGTTCTTC.